Following are 12 T cell receptor beta chains from one sample sequenced in a study of graft-versus-host responses after intestinal transplantation. Their antigens are not known. Generated by immunoSEQ multiplex PCR, the TCRdb table keeps only in-frame clones and is missing some. The sample contains about 120,000 clones, around 93% of which appear only once. Sequences were derived from unstimulated CD8+ T cells sorted from spleen or lymph node cells, sampled before intestinal transplant. These TCRs come from a human donor who received an intestinal transplant.

In its sample, this clone was seen once. The chain is built from TRBV7-8 and TRBJ1-5; D may be TRBD1 (6 bases). The CDR3 totals 16 residues. V was cut by 4 bases and J by 7 bases, with 20 bases left in between. The germline gives CDR1 SGHVS, CDR2 FQNEAQ. CDR3 amino acids: CASSSTGYTPPQPQHF. The DNA of the CDR3 is TGTGCCAGCAGCTCAACAGGGTACACACCTCCCCAGCCCCAGCATTTT.

V gene TRBV7-3 combines with J gene TRBJ2-7, with D unclear. The CDR3 runs 13 residues. The ends were cut back, 3 bases at V and 4 bases at J, with 10 bases in the middle. Germline CDR1 and CDR2: SGHTA and FQGTGA. In DNA form, the CDR3 reads TGTGCCAGCAGCTTCTCACAGTCTTACGAGCAGTACTTC. It is translated as CASSFSQSYEQYF.

This clone occurred once. The chain links TRBV2 to TRBJ2-5; D may be TRBD1 or TRBD2 (5 bases each). The CDR3 runs to 15 residues. V lost 5 bases, J lost 1 base, and 14 bases lay in between. CDR1 is SNHLY, CDR2 FYNNEI, per germline. The CDR3 spells CASSPSGRIQETQYF. The CDR3 bases are TGTGCCAGCAGTCCTTCAGGGAGAATCCAAGAGACCCAGTACTTC.

This rearrangement joins TRBV5-6 to TRBJ1-2; D gene uncertain. Trimming pared 5 bases from V and 8 bases from J, leaving 13 bases between. The germline V gene encodes CDR1 SGHDT and CDR2 YYEEEE. The CDR3 loop spans 12 amino acids. DNA for the CDR3: TGTGCCAGCAGGGCCCCCTACGGGGGCTACACCTTC. Translating it yields CASRAPYGGYTF.

The chain joins TRBV19 to TRBJ1-5, with 9 bases fitting TRBD1. J lost 7 bases, V lost 7 bases, and 14 bases had no gene match. The length of the CDR3 is 16 residues. CDR1 LNHDA and CDR2 SQIVND come from the germline V gene (reference sequence). This CDR3 reads CASMIGQGTTQQPQHF. The CDR3 DNA is TGTGCCAGTATGATAGGACAGGGGACGACACAGCAGCCCCAGCATTTT. Supplemented by reference TRBV19 and TRBJ1-5, the full variable domain reads DGGITQSPKYLFRKEGQNVTLSCEQNLNHDAMYWYRQDPGQGLRLIYYSQIVNDFQKGDIAEGYSVSREKKESFPLTVTSAQKNPTAFYLCASMIGQGTTQQPQHFGDGTRLSIL.

This chain joins TRBV5-1 and TRBJ2-7; possible D gene TRBD1, 5 bases. Looked up from germline, CDR1 is SGHRS and CDR2 is YFSETQ. This CDR3 contains 12 residues. V gave up 0 bases and J gave up 5 bases, with 6 bases separating them. The CDR3 bases are TGCGCCAGCAGCTTGGAGGGGAACGAGCAGTACTTC. Translating it yields CASSLEGNEQYF.

The V gene is TRBV28, the J gene TRBJ2-1; D not resolved. Germline V lookup: CDR1 MDHEN, CDR2 SYDVKM. The CDR3 consists of 15 residues. With 6 bases removed from V and 0 bases from J, the gap between germline ends came to 12 bases. The CDR3 is CASSLDGNSYNEQFF. The CDR3 DNA sequence: TGTGCCAGCAGCCTGGACGGCAACTCCTACAATGAGCAGTTCTTC.

This clone was recorded once. This sequence joins TRBV4-1 and TRBJ2-7; 7 nucleotides line up with TRBD2. The CDR3 spans 15 residues. Looked up from germline, CDR1 is MGHRA and CDR2 is YSYEKL. V lost 1 base to trimming and J lost 0 bases; unmatched junction nucleotides: 3. The CDR3 loop reads CASSQGEGSSYEQYF. CDR3 nucleotides: TGCGCCAGCAGCCAAGGGGAGGGAAGCTCCTACGAGCAGTACTTC.

The genes are TRBV27 and TRBJ1-1; D remains ambiguous. V was pared by 3 bases and J by 4 bases, with 9 bases between. Germline CDR1 is MNHEY and CDR2 is SMNVEV (reference sequence). CDR3 size: 13 residues. Written as DNA, the CDR3 is TGTGCCAGCAGTTTGACGGAAAGCACTGAAGCTTTCTTT. Translation: CASSLTESTEAFF.

The chain carries TRBV7-6 and TRBJ2-2; D uncertain. Trimming shortened V by 1 base and J by 6 bases, and 6 bases separated the two germline ends. Germline lookup yields CDR1 SGHVS and CDR2 FNYEAQ. The CDR3 runs 13 residues. The CDR3 protein is CASSLGVAGELFF. In nucleotides, the CDR3 is TGTGCCAGCAGCTTAGGGGTCGCCGGGGAGCTGTTTTTT.

The rearrangement links TRBV5-1 to TRBJ1-4; D gene ambiguous. Germline V gene data show CDR1 as SGHRS and CDR2 as YFSETQ. Trimming left V 2 bases short and J 5 bases short, with 10 bases between. CDR3 length: 14 residues. This CDR3 is CASSLFPGNEKLFF. The CDR3 DNA reads as TGCGCCAGCAGCTTATTTCCGGGCAATGAAAAACTGTTTTTT.

V usage is TRBV27 and J usage is TRBJ1-5; D is unclear. The length of the CDR3 is 15 residues. CDR1 MNHEY and CDR2 SMNVEV come from the germline V gene (reference sequence). Trimming removed 5 bases from V and 1 base from J, with 12 bases in between. CDR3 in amino acids: CASSPLKVSNQPQHF. The CDR3 DNA follows: TGTGCCAGCAGTCCCCTGAAGGTGAGCAATCAGCCCCAGCATTTT.